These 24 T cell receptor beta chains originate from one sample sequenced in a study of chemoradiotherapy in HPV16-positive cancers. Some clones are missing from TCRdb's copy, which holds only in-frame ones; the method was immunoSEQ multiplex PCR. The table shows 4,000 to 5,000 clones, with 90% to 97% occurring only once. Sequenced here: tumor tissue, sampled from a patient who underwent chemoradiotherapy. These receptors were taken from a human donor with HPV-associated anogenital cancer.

CDR3 amino acids: CASSRLAGVQSVLNEQFF. CDR3 DNA sequence: TGTGCCAGCAGCAGACTAGCGGGAGTTCAGTCAGTTTTAAATGAGCAGTTCTTC. The V call is TRBV6-4, the J call TRBJ2-1; 12 nucleotides align to TRBD2. Germline V gene sequence: CDR1 MRHNA, CDR2 SNTAGT. CDR3 length equals 18 residues. V was pared by 6 bases and J by 7 bases, with 16 bases of the junction left unmatched.

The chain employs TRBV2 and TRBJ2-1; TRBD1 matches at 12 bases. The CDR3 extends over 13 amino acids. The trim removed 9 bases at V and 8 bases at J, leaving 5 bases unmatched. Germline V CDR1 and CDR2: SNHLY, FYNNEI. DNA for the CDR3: TGTGCCAGTACGGGACAGGGGGCGTATGAGCAGTTCTTC. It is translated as CASTGQGAYEQFF.

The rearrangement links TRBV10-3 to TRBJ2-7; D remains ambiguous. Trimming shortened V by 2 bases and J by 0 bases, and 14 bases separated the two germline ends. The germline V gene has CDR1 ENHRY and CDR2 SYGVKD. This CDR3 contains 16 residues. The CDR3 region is CAISEEISPSSYEQYF. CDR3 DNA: TGTGCCATCAGTGAGGAAATCTCCCCAAGCTCCTACGAGCAGTACTTC.

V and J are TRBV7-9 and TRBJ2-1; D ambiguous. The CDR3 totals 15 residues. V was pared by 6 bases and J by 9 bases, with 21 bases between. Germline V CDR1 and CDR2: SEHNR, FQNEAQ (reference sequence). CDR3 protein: CASRSGRTSSGEQFF. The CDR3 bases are TGTGCCAGCAGGAGTGGTCGGACCAGCTCTGGTGAGCAGTTCTTC. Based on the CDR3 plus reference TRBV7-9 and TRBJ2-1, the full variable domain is DTGVSQNPRHKITKRGQNVTFRCDPISEHNRLYWYRQTLGQGPEFLTYFQNEAQLEKSRLLSDRFSAERPKGSFSTLEIQRTEQGDSAMYLCASRSGRTSSGEQFFGPGTRLTVL.

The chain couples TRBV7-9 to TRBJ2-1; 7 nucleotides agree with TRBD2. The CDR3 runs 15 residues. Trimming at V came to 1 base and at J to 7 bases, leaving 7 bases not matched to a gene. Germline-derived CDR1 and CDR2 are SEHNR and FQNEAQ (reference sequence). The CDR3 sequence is CASSLGRILANEQFF. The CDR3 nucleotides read TGTGCCAGCAGCTTAGGTAGAATACTAGCGAATGAGCAGTTCTTC.

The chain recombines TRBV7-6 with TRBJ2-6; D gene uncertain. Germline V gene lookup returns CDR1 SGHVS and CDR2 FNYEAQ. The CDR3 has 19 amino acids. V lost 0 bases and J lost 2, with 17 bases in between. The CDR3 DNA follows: TGTGCCAGCAGCTTAGCGGACCGCGGTGCAGGAGCTGGGGCCAACGTCCTGACTTTC. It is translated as CASSLADRGAGAGANVLTF.

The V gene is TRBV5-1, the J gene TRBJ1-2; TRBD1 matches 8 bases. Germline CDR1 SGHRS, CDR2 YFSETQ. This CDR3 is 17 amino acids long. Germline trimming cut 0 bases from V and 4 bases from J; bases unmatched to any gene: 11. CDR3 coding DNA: TGCGCCAGCAGCTTGGATGCAGGGGGCGGTGTAGGCTATGGCTACACCTTC. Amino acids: CASSLDAGGGVGYGYTF.

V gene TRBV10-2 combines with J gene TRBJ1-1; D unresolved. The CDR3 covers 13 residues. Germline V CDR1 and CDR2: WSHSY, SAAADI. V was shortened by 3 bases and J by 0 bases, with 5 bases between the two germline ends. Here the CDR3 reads CASSDEVNTEAFF. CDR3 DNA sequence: TGCGCCAGCAGTGACGAGGTGAACACTGAAGCTTTCTTT.

DNA for the CDR3: TGTGCCAGCAGCCCGGGACAGGGAATAAATTCACCCCTCCACTTT. Translation: CASSPGQGINSPLHF. V gene TRBV11-2 combines with J gene TRBJ1-6, with 9 bases aligning to TRBD1. Looked up from germline, CDR1 is SGHAT and CDR2 is FQNNGV. The CDR3 extends over 15 amino acids. V shed 5 bases and J 7 bases; nucleotides not matched to a gene: 6.

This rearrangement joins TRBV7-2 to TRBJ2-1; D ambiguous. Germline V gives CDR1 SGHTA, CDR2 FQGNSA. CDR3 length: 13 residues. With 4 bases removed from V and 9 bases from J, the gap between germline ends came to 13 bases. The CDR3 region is CASSSSPVVEQFF. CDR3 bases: TGTGCCAGCAGCTCCTCGCCGGTGGTTGAGCAGTTCTTC.

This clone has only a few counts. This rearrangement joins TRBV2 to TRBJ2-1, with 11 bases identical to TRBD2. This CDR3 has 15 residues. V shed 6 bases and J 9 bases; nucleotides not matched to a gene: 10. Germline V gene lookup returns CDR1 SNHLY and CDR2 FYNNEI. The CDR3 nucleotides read TGTGCCAGCAGCTATAGCGGGGGGGCCGGGGGTGAGCAGTTCTTC. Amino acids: CASSYSGGAGGEQFF.

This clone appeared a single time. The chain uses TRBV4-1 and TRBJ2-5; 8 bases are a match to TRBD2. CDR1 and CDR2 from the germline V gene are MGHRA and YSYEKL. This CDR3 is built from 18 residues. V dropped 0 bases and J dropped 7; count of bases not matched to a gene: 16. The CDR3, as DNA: TGCGCCAGCAGCCAAGATGTCGCTAGCGGGTTTCGAGGTGGGACCCAGTACTTC. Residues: CASSQDVASGFRGGTQYF.

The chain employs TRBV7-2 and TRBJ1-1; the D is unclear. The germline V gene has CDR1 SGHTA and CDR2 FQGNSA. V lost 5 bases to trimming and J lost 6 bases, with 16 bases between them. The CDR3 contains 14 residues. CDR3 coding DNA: TGTGCCAGCAGCGCTAGGCGGGGATTCGCTGAAGCTTTCTTT. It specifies CASSARRGFAEAFF.

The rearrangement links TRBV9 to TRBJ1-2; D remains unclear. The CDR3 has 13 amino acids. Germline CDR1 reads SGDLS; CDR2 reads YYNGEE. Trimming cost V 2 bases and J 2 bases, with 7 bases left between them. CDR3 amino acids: CASSVGGNYGYTF. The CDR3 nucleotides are TGTGCCAGCAGCGTGGGAGGGAACTATGGCTACACCTTC.

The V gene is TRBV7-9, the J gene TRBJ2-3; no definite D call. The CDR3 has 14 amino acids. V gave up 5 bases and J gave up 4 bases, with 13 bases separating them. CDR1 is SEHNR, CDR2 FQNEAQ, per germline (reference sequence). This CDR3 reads CASSLFTGADTQYF. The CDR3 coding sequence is TGTGCCAGCAGCCTTTTTACCGGTGCAGATACGCAGTATTTT.

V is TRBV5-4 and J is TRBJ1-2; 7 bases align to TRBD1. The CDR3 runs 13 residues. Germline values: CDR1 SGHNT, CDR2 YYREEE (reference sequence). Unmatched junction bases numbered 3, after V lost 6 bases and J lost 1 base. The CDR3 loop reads CASTNRGNYGYTF. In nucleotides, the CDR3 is TGTGCCAGCACTAACAGGGGTAACTATGGCTACACCTTC. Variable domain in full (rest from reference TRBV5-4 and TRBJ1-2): ETGVTQSPTHLIKTRGQQVTLRCSSQSGHNTVSWYQQALGQGPQFIFQYYREEENGRGNFPPRFSGLQFPNYSSELNVNALELDDSALYLCASTNRGNYGYTFGSGTRLTVV.

The CDR3 sequence is CASSWGTSGRETQYF. The CDR3 DNA follows: TGTGCCAGCAGCTGGGGGACTAGCGGGAGAGAGACCCAGTACTTC. J is TRBJ2-5 and V is TRBV5-4, with 14 bases fitting TRBD2. This CDR3 has 15 residues. CDR1 and CDR2 from the germline V gene are SGHNT and YYREEE (reference sequence). Trimming at V came to 3 bases and at J to 4 bases, leaving 2 bases not matched to a gene.

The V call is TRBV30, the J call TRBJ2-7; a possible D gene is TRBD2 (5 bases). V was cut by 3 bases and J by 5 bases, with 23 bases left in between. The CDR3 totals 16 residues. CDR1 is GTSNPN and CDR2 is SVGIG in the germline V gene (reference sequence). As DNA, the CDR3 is TGTGCCTGGAGCGACTATCCCTCACCTTCGTATGACGAGCAGTACTTC. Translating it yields CAWSDYPSPSYDEQYF.

CDR3 region: CASSGSSGNTIYF. In DNA, the CDR3 is TGTGCCAGCTCGGGTAGCTCTGGAAACACCATATATTTT. The chain combines TRBV18 with TRBJ1-3; no clear D gene. This CDR3 has 13 amino acids. Germline CDR1 is KGHSH and CDR2 is LQKENI. The ends were cut back, 6 bases at V and 0 bases at J, with 6 bases in the middle.

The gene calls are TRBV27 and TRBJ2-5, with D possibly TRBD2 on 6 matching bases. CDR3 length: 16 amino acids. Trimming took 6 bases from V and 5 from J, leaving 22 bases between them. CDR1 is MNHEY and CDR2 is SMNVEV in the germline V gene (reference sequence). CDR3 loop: CASSLRYSGVSETQYF. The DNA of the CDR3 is TGTGCCAGCAGCCTACGATATAGCGGTGTATCCGAGACCCAGTACTTC.

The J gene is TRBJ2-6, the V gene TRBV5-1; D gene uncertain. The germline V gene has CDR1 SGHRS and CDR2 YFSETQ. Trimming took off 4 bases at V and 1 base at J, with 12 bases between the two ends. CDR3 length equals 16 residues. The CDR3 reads CASSILGQSGANVLTF. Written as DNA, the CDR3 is TGCGCCAGCAGCATTCTCGGTCAATCTGGGGCCAACGTCCTGACTTTC.

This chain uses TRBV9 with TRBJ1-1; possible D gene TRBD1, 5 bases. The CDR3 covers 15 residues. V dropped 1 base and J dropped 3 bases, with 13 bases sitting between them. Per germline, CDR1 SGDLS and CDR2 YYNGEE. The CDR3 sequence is CASSVLEGRDTEAFF. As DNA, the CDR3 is TGTGCCAGCAGCGTATTGGAGGGGCGAGACACTGAAGCTTTCTTT.

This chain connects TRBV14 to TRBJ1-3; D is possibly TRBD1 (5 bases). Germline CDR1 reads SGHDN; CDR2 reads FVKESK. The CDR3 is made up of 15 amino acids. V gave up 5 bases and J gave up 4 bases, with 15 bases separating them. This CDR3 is CASSVSGTPGNTIYF. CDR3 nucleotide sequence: TGTGCCAGCAGCGTATCCGGGACCCCAGGAAACACCATATATTTT.

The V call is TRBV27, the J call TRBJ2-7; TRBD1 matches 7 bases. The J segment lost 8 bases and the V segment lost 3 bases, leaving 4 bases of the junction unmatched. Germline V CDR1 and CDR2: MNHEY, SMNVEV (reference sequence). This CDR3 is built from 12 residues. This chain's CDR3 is CASSFLQGQQYF. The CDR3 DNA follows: TGTGCCAGCAGTTTCCTACAGGGGCAGCAGTACTTC.